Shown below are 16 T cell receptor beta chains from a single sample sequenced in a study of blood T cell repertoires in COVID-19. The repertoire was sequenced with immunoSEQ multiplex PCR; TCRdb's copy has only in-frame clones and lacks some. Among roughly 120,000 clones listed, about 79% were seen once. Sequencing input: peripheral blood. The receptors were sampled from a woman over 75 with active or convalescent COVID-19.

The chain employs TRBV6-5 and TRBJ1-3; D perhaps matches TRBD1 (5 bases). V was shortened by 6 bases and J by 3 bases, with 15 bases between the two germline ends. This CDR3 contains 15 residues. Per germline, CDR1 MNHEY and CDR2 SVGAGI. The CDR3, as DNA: TGTGCCAGCAGAACATGGGGGAGGTTTGGAAACACCATATATTTT. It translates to CASRTWGRFGNTIYF.

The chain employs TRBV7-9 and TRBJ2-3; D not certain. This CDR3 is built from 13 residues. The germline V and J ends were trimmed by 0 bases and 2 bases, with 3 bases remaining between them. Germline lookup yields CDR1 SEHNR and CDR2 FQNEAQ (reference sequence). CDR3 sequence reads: CASSLAATDTQYF. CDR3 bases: TGTGCCAGCAGCTTAGCAGCCACAGATACGCAGTATTTT. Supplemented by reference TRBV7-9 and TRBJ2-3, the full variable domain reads DTGVSQNPRHKITKRGQNVTFRCDPISEHNRLYWYRQTLGQGPEFLTYFQNEAQLEKSRLLSDRFSAERPKGSFSTLEIQRTEQGDSAMYLCASSLAATDTQYFGPGTRLTVL.

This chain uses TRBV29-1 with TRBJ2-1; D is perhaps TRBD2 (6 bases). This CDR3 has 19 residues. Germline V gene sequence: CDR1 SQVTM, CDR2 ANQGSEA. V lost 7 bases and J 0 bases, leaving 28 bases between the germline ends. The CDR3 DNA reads TGCAGCGGGGTCAGGGCGCCTGGCGGGAAGACAACCTCCTACAATGAGCAGTTCTTC. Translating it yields CSGVRAPGGKTTSYNEQFF.

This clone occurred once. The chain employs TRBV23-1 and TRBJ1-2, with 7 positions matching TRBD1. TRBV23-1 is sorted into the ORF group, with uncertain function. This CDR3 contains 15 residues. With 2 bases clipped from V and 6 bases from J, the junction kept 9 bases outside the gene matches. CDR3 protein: CASSQTQGLRDGYTF. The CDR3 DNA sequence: TGCGCCAGCAGTCAAACACAGGGGTTGAGGGATGGCTACACCTTC.

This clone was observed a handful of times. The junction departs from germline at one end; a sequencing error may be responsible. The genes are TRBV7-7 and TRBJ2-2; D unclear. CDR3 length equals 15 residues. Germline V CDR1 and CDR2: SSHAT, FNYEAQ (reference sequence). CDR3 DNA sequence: TGTGCTAGCAGCTTATTGGTGGGCCGGACCGGGGAGCTGTTTTTT. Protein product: CASSLLVGRTGELFF.

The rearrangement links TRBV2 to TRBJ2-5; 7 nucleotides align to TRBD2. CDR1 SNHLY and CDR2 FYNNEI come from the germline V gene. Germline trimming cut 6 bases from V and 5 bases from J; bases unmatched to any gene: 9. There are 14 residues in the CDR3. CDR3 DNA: TGTGCCAGCAGGGGTTATCGGGGGGAGGAGACCCAGTACTTC. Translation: CASRGYRGEETQYF.

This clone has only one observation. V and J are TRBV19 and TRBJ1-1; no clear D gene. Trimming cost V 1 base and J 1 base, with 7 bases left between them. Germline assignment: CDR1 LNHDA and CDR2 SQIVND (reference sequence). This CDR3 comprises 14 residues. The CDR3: CASSIGIQNTEAFF. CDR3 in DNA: TGTGCCAGTAGTATAGGAATACAGAACACTGAAGCTTTCTTT.

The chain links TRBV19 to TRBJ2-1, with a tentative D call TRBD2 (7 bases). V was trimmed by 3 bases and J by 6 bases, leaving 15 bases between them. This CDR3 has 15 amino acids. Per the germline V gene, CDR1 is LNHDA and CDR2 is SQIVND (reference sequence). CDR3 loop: CASSIRGGLLNEQFF. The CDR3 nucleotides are TGTGCCAGTAGTATTAGAGGGGGACTACTCAATGAGCAGTTCTTC.

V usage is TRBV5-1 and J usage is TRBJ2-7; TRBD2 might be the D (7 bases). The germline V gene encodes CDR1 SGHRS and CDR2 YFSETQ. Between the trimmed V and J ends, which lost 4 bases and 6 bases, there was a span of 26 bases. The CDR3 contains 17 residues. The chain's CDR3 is CASSRARGLRGEGEQYF. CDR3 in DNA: TGCGCCAGCAGCCGGGCGCGGGGGCTCCGGGGAGAAGGCGAGCAGTACTTC.

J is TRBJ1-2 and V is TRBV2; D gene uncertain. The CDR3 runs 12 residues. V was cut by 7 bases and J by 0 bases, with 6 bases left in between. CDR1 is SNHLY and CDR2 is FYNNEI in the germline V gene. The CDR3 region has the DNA TGTGCCAGCACTTCAGCTAACTATGGCTACACCTTC. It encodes CASTSANYGYTF.

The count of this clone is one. CDR3 DNA sequence: TGTGCCAGCAAATCCTGGGGAGGGGACGAGCAGTACTTC. It specifies CASKSWGGDEQYF. The chain recombines TRBV6-5 with TRBJ2-7; the match to TRBD2 covers 7 bases. J lost 5 bases, V lost 7 bases, and 8 bases had no gene match. Germline CDR1 MNHEY, CDR2 SVGAGI. The CDR3 totals 13 residues.

DNA for the CDR3: TGTGCCAGCAGCTCTCGGACTACCTCCTTTGGAGACGGGGAGCTGTTTTTT. This codes for CASSSRTTSFGDGELFF. The V call is TRBV14, the J call TRBJ2-2; tentative D call: TRBD2 (6 bases). CDR1 and CDR2 from the germline V gene are SGHDN and FVKESK. V lost 5 bases and J lost 7, with 23 bases in between. CDR3 length equals 17 residues.

The CDR3 DNA reads TGTGCCAGCAGCACTGGACAGGTCCACGAGCAGTACTTC. Translating it yields CASSTGQVHEQYF. The chain links TRBV28 to TRBJ2-7; 7 positions agree with TRBD1. Germline assignment: CDR1 MDHEN and CDR2 SYDVKM. CDR3 size: 13 residues. Trimming at V came to 6 bases and at J to 5 bases, leaving 7 bases not matched to a gene.

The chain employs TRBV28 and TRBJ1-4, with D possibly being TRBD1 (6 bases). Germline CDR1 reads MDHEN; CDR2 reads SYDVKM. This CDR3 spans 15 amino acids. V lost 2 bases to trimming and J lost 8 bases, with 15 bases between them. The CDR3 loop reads CASSLERGRLEKLFF. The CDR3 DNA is TGTGCCAGCAGTTTAGAGCGGGGGCGCTTAGAAAAACTGTTTTTT.

The CDR3 here is CASSPWTGYNSPLHF. The CDR3, as DNA: TGTGCCAGCAGCCCCTGGACAGGGTATAATTCACCCCTCCACTTT. The chain couples TRBV7-2 to TRBJ1-6; 8 positions match TRBD1. Trimming took 5 bases from V and 4 from J; bases not matched to a gene: 4. This CDR3 comprises 15 residues. Germline-derived CDR1 and CDR2 are SGHTA and FQGNSA.

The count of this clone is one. The CDR3 bases are TGCGCCAGCAGCTTGGAAACAGGGTCTAGTGAAGCTTTCTTT. Translating it yields CASSLETGSSEAFF. The chain employs TRBV5-1 and TRBJ1-1; tentative D call: TRBD1 (6 bases). Per the germline V gene, CDR1 is SGHRS and CDR2 is YFSETQ. This CDR3 is built from 14 residues. V shed 0 bases and J shed 7 bases, with 13 bases lying between them.